Following are 31 T cell receptor beta chains from one sample sequenced in a study of T cells in localized non-small cell lung cancer. Some clones are missing from TCRdb's copy, which holds only in-frame ones; the method was immunoSEQ multiplex PCR. The sample lists nearly 35,000 clones, about nine tenths seen once, with under 5% in the top ten. The sample here was peripheral blood, taken before any cancer treatment. These receptors came from a woman aged 35-75 years with stage I lung adenocarcinoma.

The chain is built from TRBV5-5 and TRBJ1-6; no firm D call. This CDR3 has 16 amino acids. In germline, CDR1 is SGHKS, CDR2 YYEKEE (reference sequence). V lost 0 bases to trimming and J lost 1 base, with 8 bases between them. The CDR3 region has the DNA TGTGCCAGCAGCTTGGGTACGGGATCCTATAATTCACCCCTCCACTTT. Protein: CASSLGTGSYNSPLHF.

V is TRBV29-1 and J is TRBJ1-2; D ambiguous. The germline CDR1 and CDR2 sequences are SQVTM and ANQGSEA. This CDR3 region has 14 residues. V was trimmed by 6 bases and J by 0 bases, leaving 14 bases between them. The CDR3 spells CSVPVDGANYGYTF. The CDR3 DNA sequence: TGCAGCGTACCGGTGGATGGGGCTAACTATGGCTACACCTTC. Variable domain in full (rest from reference TRBV29-1 and TRBJ1-2): SAVISQKPSRDICQRGTSLTIQCQVDSQVTMMFWYRQQPGQSLTLIATANQGSEATYESGFVIDKFPISRPNLTFSTLTVSNMSPEDSSIYLCSVPVDGANYGYTFGSGTRLTVV.

This clone was seen once. CDR3 sequence reads: CASSPSRSGTDTQYF. In DNA form, the CDR3 reads TGTGCCAGCTCACCCTCGAGGTCTGGCACAGATACGCAGTATTTT. The gene calls are TRBV18 and TRBJ2-3; D unclear. The ends were cut back, 3 bases at V and 1 base at J, with 11 bases in the middle. CDR3 length: 15 amino acids. CDR1 is KGHSH, CDR2 LQKENI, per germline.

V and J are TRBV5-1 and TRBJ1-2; 7 bases align to TRBD1. The germline CDR1 and CDR2 sequences are SGHRS and YFSETQ. The CDR3 length is 15 residues. The J segment lost 3 bases and the V segment lost 2 bases, leaving 7 bases of the junction unmatched. CDR3 DNA: TGCGCCAGCAGCTTTACAGGGGAGGGGTACTATGGCTACACCTTC. Translation gives CASSFTGEGYYGYTF.

The J gene is TRBJ2-3, the V gene TRBV5-1; 10 positions match TRBD2. V dropped 5 bases and J dropped 1; count of bases not matched to a gene: 19. The CDR3 contains 20 residues. CDR1 and CDR2 from the germline V gene are SGHRS and YFSETQ. CDR3 coding DNA: TGCGCCAGCAGAACCAGATTACTAGCGGGGAACCTTTCCCGCACAGATACGCAGTATTTT. This translates into CASRTRLLAGNLSRTDTQYF.

V gene TRBV27 combines with J gene TRBJ1-1; D possibly corresponds to TRBD1 (6 bases). Per the germline V gene, CDR1 is MNHEY and CDR2 is SMNVEV (reference sequence). The length of the CDR3 is 14 residues. Trimming cost V 6 bases and J 5 bases, with 16 bases left between them. CDR3: CASSLMTGWTEAFF. CDR3 bases: TGTGCCAGCAGCCTTATGACAGGCTGGACTGAAGCTTTCTTT.

The V and J genes are TRBV7-8 and TRBJ1-3, with D unclear. Germline-derived CDR1 and CDR2 are SGHVS and FQNEAQ. CDR3 length: 14 residues. The V end lost 4 bases, the J end lost 4 bases, and 11 bases lay between the germline ends. CDR3 bases: TGTGCCAGCAGCTCTACTATGGGGGGAAACACCATATATTTT. Amino acids: CASSSTMGGNTIYF.

The V call is TRBV5-6, the J call TRBJ1-5; TRBD1 aligns across 8 bases. V shed 0 bases and J 3 bases; nucleotides not matched to a gene: 14. The CDR3 sequence is 19 residues long. Germline V gene sequence: CDR1 SGHDT, CDR2 YYEEEE. The CDR3 region is CASSLEPFGQGETNQPQHF. Written as DNA, the CDR3 is TGTGCCAGCAGCTTGGAACCCTTCGGACAGGGAGAGACCAATCAGCCCCAGCATTTT.

V is TRBV5-5 and J is TRBJ2-7; D not resolved. The V end lost 3 bases, the J end lost 4 bases, and 5 bases lay between the germline ends. The CDR3 covers 11 residues. Germline values: CDR1 SGHKS, CDR2 YYEKEE (reference sequence). In DNA form, the CDR3 reads TGTGCCAGCAGCTCAACGTACGAGCAGTACTTC. It encodes CASSSTYEQYF.

The chain combines TRBV9 with TRBJ2-1, with 8 bases lining up with TRBD1. The CDR3 has 15 residues. V shed 6 bases, J shed 7 bases, and the junction held 12 bases outside the gene matches. Germline CDR1 SGDLS, CDR2 YYNGEE. The CDR3 coding sequence is TGTGCCAGCAACCCCTCCGGGACAGGCGGTAATGAGCAGTTCTTC. Residues: CASNPSGTGGNEQFF.

A note on this clone: Other DNA sequences within the sample encode an identical CDR3. The gene calls are TRBV6-5 and TRBJ1-3, with D hard to call. Germline CDR1 MNHEY, CDR2 SVGAGI. The CDR3 totals 13 residues. V was shortened by 6 bases and J by 2 bases, with 8 bases between the two germline ends. The CDR3 nucleotides read TGTGCCAGCAGGGGAGGGCCTGGAAACACCATATATTTT. Encoded protein: CASRGGPGNTIYF.

The rearrangement joins TRBV5-6 to TRBJ2-7; 7 nucleotides agree with TRBD2. The J segment lost 10 bases and the V segment lost 0 bases, leaving 13 bases of the junction unmatched. Germline V lookup: CDR1 SGHDT, CDR2 YYEEEE. This CDR3 region has 15 residues. The CDR3 here is CASSLVAGVIRGQYF. CDR3 bases: TGTGCCAGCAGCTTGGTTGCGGGGGTTATACGAGGACAGTACTTC.

The chain has TRBV30 and TRBJ2-7; no firm D call. In germline, CDR1 is GTSNPN, CDR2 SVGIG (reference sequence). V gave up 1 base and J gave up 4 bases, with 8 bases separating them. This CDR3 spans 12 amino acids. CDR3 nucleotides: TGTGCCTGGAGTGGCCAGGATTACGAGCAGTACTTC. It is translated as CAWSGQDYEQYF.

The gene calls are TRBV10-1 and TRBJ2-2, with 7 nucleotides matching TRBD1. This CDR3 contains 13 residues. With V trimmed by 10 bases and J by 5 bases, 7 bases remained unmatched. In germline, CDR1 is WNHNN, CDR2 SYGVQD (reference sequence). In DNA form, the CDR3 reads TGCGCCACCAGACAGGGTAGGACCGGGGAGCTGTTTTTT. Translation gives CATRQGRTGELFF.

The rearrangement uses TRBV10-3 and TRBJ1-3; tentatively, D is TRBD1 (6 bases). Germline-derived CDR1 and CDR2 are ENHRY and SYGVKD. The CDR3 sequence is 16 residues long. V was cut by 2 bases and J by 0 bases, with 11 bases left in between. This CDR3 is CAISEAPGDSGNTIYF. CDR3 bases: TGTGCCATCAGTGAGGCGCCAGGGGACTCTGGAAACACCATATATTTT.

The chain joins TRBV30 to TRBJ1-2; the match to TRBD1 covers 9 bases. The V gene end was trimmed by 4 bases and the J gene end by 2 bases; junction bases not matched to a gene: 2. The CDR3 spans 13 residues. CDR1 is GTSNPN and CDR2 is SVGIG in the germline V gene (reference sequence). The DNA of the CDR3 is TGTGCCTGGAACAGGGGGCTAAACTATGGCTACACCTTC. This translates into CAWNRGLNYGYTF.

The chain carries TRBV27 and TRBJ1-4; D remains unclear. This CDR3 has 15 residues. Germline V CDR1 and CDR2: MNHEY, SMNVEV (reference sequence). The germline V and J ends were trimmed by 7 bases and 0 bases, with 12 bases remaining between them. CDR3 in amino acids: CASTYSYATNEKLFF. CDR3 in DNA: TGTGCCAGCACATACTCATACGCAACTAATGAAAAACTGTTTTTT.

A single count supports this clone. CDR3 nucleotides: TGTGCCAGCATAAGGGGGAATGAGCAGTTCTTC. Its translation: CASIRGNEQFF. The chain combines TRBV6-1 with TRBJ2-1, with D possibly TRBD1 on 6 matching bases. This CDR3 is built from 11 residues. Trimming left V 7 bases short and J 7 bases short, with 8 bases between. The germline V gene has CDR1 MNHNS and CDR2 SASEGT.

The J gene is TRBJ1-6, the V gene TRBV27; D possibly corresponds to TRBD1 (5 bases). Germline assignment: CDR1 MNHEY and CDR2 SMNVEV (reference sequence). The CDR3 loop spans 12 amino acids. Trimming removed 7 bases from V and 9 bases from J, with 10 bases in between. The CDR3 DNA reads as TGTGCCAGCATGGGGGGTAGTTCACCCCTCCACTTT. It yields the protein CASMGGSSPLHF.

The CDR3 DNA is TGTGCCATCAGTGAGGTTGCAGGGGAGAACACTGAAGCTTTCTTT. Protein product: CAISEVAGENTEAFF. The gene calls are TRBV10-3 and TRBJ1-1, with D perhaps TRBD1 (6 bases). Germline values: CDR1 ENHRY, CDR2 SYGVKD. The CDR3 runs 15 residues. With 2 bases removed from V and 1 base from J, the gap between germline ends came to 11 bases.

V is TRBV7-9 and J is TRBJ1-5; D uncertain. This CDR3 region has 12 residues. Germline CDR1 reads SEHNR; CDR2 reads FQNEAQ (reference sequence). With 5 bases removed from V and 3 bases from J, the gap between germline ends came to 5 bases. The CDR3 DNA reads TGTGCCAGCAGCGTAAACAATCAGCCCCAGCATTTT. Its translation is CASSVNNQPQHF.

In the case of this clone: At one of its ends the junction is not consistent with the germline gene, which may arise from a read error. Other nucleotide sequences in the sample specify the same CDR3. The chain uses TRBV13 and TRBJ2-4, with a weak D call TRBD1 (5 bases). This CDR3 has 16 residues. CDR1 is PRHDT and CDR2 is FYEKMQ in the germline V gene (reference sequence). DNA for the CDR3: TGTGCCAGCAGCCCACCCGGACAAACAGCCAAAAACATTCAATACTTC. Encoded protein: CASSPPGQTAKNIQYF.

The chain has TRBV6-5 and TRBJ2-5, with 11 bases matching TRBD1. Germline lookup yields CDR1 MNHEY and CDR2 SVGAGI. This CDR3 spans 15 amino acids. V was pared by 2 bases and J by 5 bases, with 4 bases of the junction left unmatched. The CDR3 nucleotides are TGTGCCAGCAGTTACCGGACAGGGGGCGGGGAGACCCAGTACTTC. It is translated as CASSYRTGGGETQYF.

The V and J genes are TRBV6-1 and TRBJ2-5, with 7 positions matching TRBD1. The CDR3 is 13 amino acids. V trimming: 6 bases; J trimming: 2 bases; junction bases outside the gene matches: 3. The germline gives CDR1 MNHNS, CDR2 SASEGT. CDR3 DNA: TGTGCCAGCAGCGGGACAGCACAAGAGACCCAGTACTTC. This translates into CASSGTAQETQYF.

The J gene is TRBJ2-5, the V gene TRBV19; tentatively, D is TRBD1 (6 bases). V was shortened by 2 bases and J by 9 bases, with 13 bases between the two germline ends. The CDR3 has 13 residues. Germline CDR1 LNHDA, CDR2 SQIVND (reference sequence). The CDR3 DNA sequence: TGTGCCAGTAGTATAACGGGTTGGGGGCCCCAGTACTTC. It codes for CASSITGWGPQYF.

This clone was seen once. The V gene is TRBV11-2, the J gene TRBJ2-7; D unresolved. The V and J ends lost 2 bases and 2 bases respectively, with 7 bases between them. Germline CDR1 SGHAT, CDR2 FQNNGV. The CDR3 consists of 13 residues. In DNA, the CDR3 is TGTGCCAGCAGCTTAAGGTCTACCTACGAGCAGTACTTC. This gives the protein CASSLRSTYEQYF. Combining the CDR3 with reference TRBV11-2 and TRBJ2-7 gives the whole variable domain EAGVAQSPRYKIIEKRQSVAFWCNPISGHATLYWYQQILGQGPKLLIQFQNNGVVDDSQLPKDRFSAERLKGVDSTLKIQPAKLEDSAVYLCASSLRSTYEQYFGPGTRLTVT.

This clone was counted a few times. The CDR3 nucleotides are TGCAGGGAGAATGGCTACACCTTC. Translated: CRENGYTF. The rearrangement uses TRBV20-1 and TRBJ1-2; no clear D. The V gene's germline CDR1 is DFQATT and CDR2 SNEGSKA (reference sequence). The CDR3 is 8 amino acids.

The rearrangement uses TRBV5-1 and TRBJ1-5; D not certain. Germline loops: CDR1 SGHRS, CDR2 YFSETQ. The V gene lost 0 bases and the J gene lost 6 bases, with 22 bases spanning the gap. CDR3 length: 18 residues. CDR3 sequence (DNA): TGCGCCAGCAGCTTGGTACCACAAGGACGTGGGCAGGCTCAGCCCCAGCATTTT. Its translation is CASSLVPQGRGQAQPQHF.

This clone was seen only once. The chain recombines TRBV15 with TRBJ2-5; D not resolved. The CDR3 is 16 amino acids. Germline V gene lookup returns CDR1 LNHNV and CDR2 YYDKDF (reference sequence). Trimming removed 0 bases at V and 4 bases at J, with 15 bases between. The CDR3 nucleotides read TGTGCCACCAGCAGAGATCCCGGCAGGAGAGGAGAGACCCAGTACTTC. Protein: CATSRDPGRRGETQYF.

This clone was seen more than once but under ten times. This chain joins TRBV5-6 and TRBJ2-5, with 13 bases aligning to TRBD2. Looked up from germline, CDR1 is SGHDT and CDR2 is YYEEEE. The junction had 6 bases not matched to a gene; V was cut back by 3 bases and J by 4 bases. This CDR3 has 16 amino acids. The CDR3 DNA sequence: TGTGCCAGCAGCTCGTTGGGACTAGCGGGGCCAGAGACCCAGTACTTC. This encodes CASSSLGLAGPETQYF.

J is TRBJ2-5 and V is TRBV25-1; no clear D gene. This CDR3 contains 15 residues. V lost 3 bases, J lost 4 bases, and 15 bases lay in between. Germline V gives CDR1 MGHDK, CDR2 SYGVNS. DNA for the CDR3: TGTGCCAGCAGTGAGCCCCTCTCCCTAGGAGAGACCCAGTACTTC. The encoded protein is CASSEPLSLGETQYF.